This entry lists 9 T cell receptor beta chains sequenced from one sample in a study of CD8 T cells in ankylosing spondylitis. Study-wide findings and caveats: What appeared characteristic of ankylosing spondylitis blood was a TCR beta motif of eight highly homologous variants.

These TCRs' antigens remain unknown. TCRdb re-derived calls from the 5' RACE reads in MiXCR, one entry per CDR3 protein. The sample consists of 500,000 or so distinct CDR3 sequences, under 5.5% of them appearing once. Sequencing was performed on blood, either unsorted or a sorted T cell fraction (not recorded which). Source of these receptors: a male donor with ankylosing spondylitis.

This clonotype was found many times. CDR3 sequence reads: CASSRTSVADEQFF. CDR3 nucleotides: TGCGCCAGCAGTAGGACTAGCGTCGCAGATGAGCAGTTCTTC. The chain recombines TRBV5-1 with TRBJ2-1, with 9 nucleotides matching TRBD2. V lost 5 bases, J lost 8 bases, and 8 bases stayed unmatched. The V gene's germline CDR1 is SGHRS and CDR2 YFSETQ. This CDR3 is 14 amino acids long.

There are a few counts of this clonotype. This chain connects TRBV28 to TRBJ2-7, with 9 bases identical to TRBD1. Germline trimming cut 8 bases from V and 0 bases from J; bases unmatched to any gene: 11. The CDR3 covers 16 residues. Germline V gene data show CDR1 as MDHEN and CDR2 as SYDVKM. The CDR3 nucleotides read TGTGCCAGCCATTCCTCGGGACAGGGCTACTCCTACGAGCAGTACTTC. Protein product: CASHSSGQGYSYEQYF.

This clonotype came up many times. The gene calls are TRBV7-2 and TRBJ1-5; D perhaps matches TRBD1 (5 bases). CDR3 length: 15 residues. Trimming left V 1 base short and J 4 bases short, with 11 bases between. Germline V gene lookup returns CDR1 SGHTA and CDR2 FQGNSA. The DNA of the CDR3 is TGTGCCAGCAGCTTAGTTGAGGGGCCGAATCAGCCCCAGCATTTT. Translated: CASSLVEGPNQPQHF. Together with reference TRBV7-2 and TRBJ1-5, the CDR3 gives the full variable domain: GAGVSQSPSNKVTEKGKDVELRCDPISGHTALYWYRQSLGQGLEFLIYFQGNSAPDKSGLPSDRFSAERTGGSVSTLTIQRTQQEDSAVYLCASSLVEGPNQPQHFGDGTRLSIL.

V and J are TRBV6-5 and TRBJ2-5; 10 nucleotides match TRBD2. The CDR3 contains 14 residues. Germline V lookup: CDR1 MNHEY, CDR2 SVGAGI. With 4 bases clipped from V and 10 bases from J, the junction kept 9 bases outside the gene matches. The DNA for the CDR3 is TGTGCCAGCAGTTCATTAGCGGGGGGAGGGGGCCAGTACTTC. Translation gives CASSSLAGGGGQYF.

This clonotype was counted many times. V gene TRBV6-2 or TRBV6-3 combines with J gene TRBJ1-5; 7 bases map to TRBD1. The CDR3 runs 12 residues. The germline V gene encodes CDR1 MNHEY and CDR2 SVGEGT. The V segment lost 6 bases and the J segment 11 bases; nucleotides outside the gene matches: 7. The CDR3 DNA reads TGTGCCAGCAGCCGCTACAGGGGAGCCCAGCATTTT. Protein sequence: CASSRYRGAQHF.

This chain links TRBV7-8 with TRBJ2-2; TRBD1 is a possible D gene (5 bases). V gave up 5 bases and J gave up 4 bases, with 14 bases separating them. The CDR3 totals 15 residues. Germline CDR1 and CDR2: SGHVS and FQNEAQ. Here the CDR3 reads CASSETYRFTGELFF. The CDR3 bases are TGTGCCAGCAGCGAGACTTACAGGTTCACCGGGGAGCTGTTTTTT.

This clonotype has just a few counts. The chain carries TRBV20-1 and TRBJ1-1, with D possibly matching TRBD1 (5 bases). The CDR3 runs to 12 residues. Germline V lookup: CDR1 DFQATT, CDR2 SNEGSKA (reference sequence). V lost 0 bases to trimming and J lost 7 bases, with 9 bases between them. CDR3: CSAREDDSEAFF. The CDR3 DNA sequence: TGCAGTGCTAGAGAAGATGACAGTGAAGCTTTCTTT.

The table lists this clonotype with many counts. The V and J genes are TRBV6-4 and TRBJ2-4; tentatively, D is TRBD1 (6 bases). CDR3 length: 13 amino acids. Trimming left V 4 bases short and J 7 bases short, with 11 bases between. The germline gives CDR1 MRHNA, CDR2 SNTAGT. The CDR3 region is CASSVDQGNIQYF. As DNA, the CDR3 is TGTGCCAGCAGTGTCGACCAGGGGAACATTCAGTACTTC.

This clonotype was picked up many times. J is TRBJ2-2 and V is TRBV5-1; TRBD1 might be the D (5 bases). The CDR3 spans 15 residues. Trimming stripped 1 base from V and 0 bases from J, with 7 bases between. Germline V gene data show CDR1 as SGHRS and CDR2 as YFSETQ. In DNA form, the CDR3 reads TGCGCCAGCAGCTTGTGGACAACGAACACCGGGGAGCTGTTTTTT. The encoded protein is CASSLWTTNTGELFF.